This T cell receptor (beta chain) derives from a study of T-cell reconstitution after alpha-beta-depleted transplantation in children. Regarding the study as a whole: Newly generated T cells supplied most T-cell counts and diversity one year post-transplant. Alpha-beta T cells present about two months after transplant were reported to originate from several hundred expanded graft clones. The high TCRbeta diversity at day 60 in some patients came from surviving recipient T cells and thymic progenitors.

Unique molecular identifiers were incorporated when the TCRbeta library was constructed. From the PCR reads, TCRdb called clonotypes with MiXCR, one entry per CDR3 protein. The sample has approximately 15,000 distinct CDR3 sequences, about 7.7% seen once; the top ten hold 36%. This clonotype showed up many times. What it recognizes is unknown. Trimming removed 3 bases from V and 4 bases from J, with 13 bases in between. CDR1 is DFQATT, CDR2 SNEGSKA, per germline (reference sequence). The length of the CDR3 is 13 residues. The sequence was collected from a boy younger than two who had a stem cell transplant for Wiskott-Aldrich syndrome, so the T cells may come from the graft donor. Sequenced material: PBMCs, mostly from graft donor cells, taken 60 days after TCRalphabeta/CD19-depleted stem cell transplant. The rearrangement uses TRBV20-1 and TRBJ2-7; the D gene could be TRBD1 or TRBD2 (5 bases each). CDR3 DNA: TGCAGTGCTAGTTCTGGGGGTCGGTACGAGCAGTACTTC. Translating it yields CSASSGGRYEQYF.